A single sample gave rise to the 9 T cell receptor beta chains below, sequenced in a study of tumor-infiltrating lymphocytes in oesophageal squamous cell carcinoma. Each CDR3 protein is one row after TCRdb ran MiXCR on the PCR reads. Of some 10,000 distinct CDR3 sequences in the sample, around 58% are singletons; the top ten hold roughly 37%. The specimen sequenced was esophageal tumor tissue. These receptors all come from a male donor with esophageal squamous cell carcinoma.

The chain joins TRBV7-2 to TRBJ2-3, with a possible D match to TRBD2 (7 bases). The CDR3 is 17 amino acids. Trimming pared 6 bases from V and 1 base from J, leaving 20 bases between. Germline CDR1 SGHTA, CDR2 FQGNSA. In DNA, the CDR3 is TGTGCCAGCAGTTTAAGCGGGACGGGGGGCGGCACAGATACGCAGTATTTT. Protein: CASSLSGTGGGTDTQYF.

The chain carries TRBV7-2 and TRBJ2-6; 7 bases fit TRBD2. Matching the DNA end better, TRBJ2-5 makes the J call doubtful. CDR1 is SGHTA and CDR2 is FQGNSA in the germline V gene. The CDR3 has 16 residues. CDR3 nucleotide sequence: TGTGCCAGCAGCTTAGGGGGCGGGAGTTCGGCAGAGACCCAGTACTTC. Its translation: CASSLGGGSSAETQYF.

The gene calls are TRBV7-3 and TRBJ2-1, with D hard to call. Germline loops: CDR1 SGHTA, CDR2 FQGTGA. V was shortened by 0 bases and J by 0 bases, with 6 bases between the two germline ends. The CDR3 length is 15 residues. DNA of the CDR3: TGTGCCAGCAGCTTAACAGGAGACTCCTACAATGAGCAGTTCTTC. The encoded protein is CASSLTGDSYNEQFF.

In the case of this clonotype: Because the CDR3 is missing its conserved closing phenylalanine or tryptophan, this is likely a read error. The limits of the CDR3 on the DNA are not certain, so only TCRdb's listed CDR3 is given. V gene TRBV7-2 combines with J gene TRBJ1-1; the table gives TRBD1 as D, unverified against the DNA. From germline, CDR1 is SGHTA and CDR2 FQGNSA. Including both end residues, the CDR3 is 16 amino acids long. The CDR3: CASSLEGRRYEQYFGA.

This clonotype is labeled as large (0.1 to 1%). This CDR3 is CASSSLGASGRYYNEQFF. The CDR3 nucleotides are TGTGCCAGCAGCTCTTTGGGGGCTAGCGGGAGGTACTACAATGAGCAGTTCTTC. The chain combines TRBV12-3 or TRBV12-4 with TRBJ2-1, with 11 bases matching TRBD2. The CDR3 consists of 18 residues. The trim removed 6 bases at V and 3 bases at J, leaving 13 bases unmatched.

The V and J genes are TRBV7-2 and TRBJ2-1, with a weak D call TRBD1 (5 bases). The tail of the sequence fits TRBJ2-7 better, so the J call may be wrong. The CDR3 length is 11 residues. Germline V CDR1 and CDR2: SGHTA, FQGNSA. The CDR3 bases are TGTGCCAGCAGCTTAGGGGGCGGGCAGTACTTC. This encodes CASSLGGGQYF.

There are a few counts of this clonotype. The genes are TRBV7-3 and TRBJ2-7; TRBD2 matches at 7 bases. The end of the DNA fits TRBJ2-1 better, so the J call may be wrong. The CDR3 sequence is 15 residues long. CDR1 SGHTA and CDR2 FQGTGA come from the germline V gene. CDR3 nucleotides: TGTGCCAGCAGCTTAAGTTTTTCTAGCGGCAATGAGCAGTTCTTC. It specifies CASSLSFSSGNEQFF.

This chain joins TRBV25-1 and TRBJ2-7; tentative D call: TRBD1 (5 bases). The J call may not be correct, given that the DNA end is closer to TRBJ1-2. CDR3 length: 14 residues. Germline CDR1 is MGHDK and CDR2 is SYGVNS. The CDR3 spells CASSEVRDDYGYTF. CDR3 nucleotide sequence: TGTGCCAGCAGTGAAGTCCGGGACGACTATGGCTACACCTTC.

CDR3 in DNA: TGTGCCAGCAGCTTATCTAGCGGGAGAGGTAGCTACGAGCAGTACTTC. This encodes CASSLSSGRGSYEQYF. V is TRBV7-9 and J is TRBJ2-3, with 10 bases aligning to TRBD2. The DNA end is more similar to TRBJ2-7, so the J call may be wrong. Looked up from germline, CDR1 is SEHNR and CDR2 is FQNEAQ (reference sequence). There are 16 residues in the CDR3.